These 25 T cell receptor beta chains were sequenced from one sample in a study of shared clonotypes between healthy human individuals. In the naive CD8 group, cells lacked CD45RO and were positively selected for CCR7, so terminally differentiated effector memory CD45RA+ cells were left out. Measured with immunoSEQ multiplex PCR; TCRdb has only the in-frame clones, and not every one. Here the sample spans about 1,800,000 clones, around 96% being singletons. Sequenced sample: naive CD8+ T cells sorted from blood. These receptors came from a man younger than 35 in good health.

As for this clone: Different DNA sequences within this sample yield the same CDR3. The chain is built from TRBV6-5 and TRBJ1-1, with TRBD1 matching 8 bases. CDR3 size: 16 residues. Germline CDR1 reads MNHEY; CDR2 reads SVGAGI. The J segment lost 4 bases and the V segment lost 0 bases, leaving 7 bases of the junction unmatched. DNA for the CDR3: TGTGCCAGCAGTTACTCGACAGGGGAATTGAGCACTGAAGCTTTCTTT. Translating it yields CASSYSTGELSTEAFF.

This sequence joins TRBV2 and TRBJ1-5, with D hard to call. V gave up 1 base and J gave up 0 bases, with 10 bases separating them. Germline CDR1 reads SNHLY; CDR2 reads FYNNEI. The CDR3 totals 16 residues. CDR3 DNA: TGTGCCAGCAGTGAAGAGGGCATACCTAGCAATCAGCCCCAGCATTTT. Residues: CASSEEGIPSNQPQHF.

The chain joins TRBV5-6 to TRBJ2-1; D is unresolved. The germline CDR1 and CDR2 sequences are SGHDT and YYEEEE. CDR3 length: 12 residues. Trimming stripped 2 bases from V and 6 bases from J, with 6 bases between. The CDR3 DNA reads TGTGCCAGCAGCTTTTGGAGCAATGAGCAGTTCTTC. Its protein product is CASSFWSNEQFF.

V is TRBV7-2 and J is TRBJ1-6; no firm D call. The V end lost 3 bases, the J end lost 4 bases, and 16 bases lay between the germline ends. Germline CDR1 SGHTA, CDR2 FQGNSA. This CDR3 spans 17 amino acids. In nucleotides, the CDR3 is TGTGCCAGCAGCTTGCATCTGGAATCTACTTATAATTCACCCCTCCACTTT. This encodes CASSLHLESTYNSPLHF.

The CDR3 coding sequence is TGTGCCAGCAGCTTAGTAGTACACGATACGCAGTATTTT. Amino acids: CASSLVVHDTQYF. The chain has TRBV7-9 and TRBJ2-3; no clear D. The germline V and J ends were trimmed by 1 base and 6 bases, with 8 bases remaining between them. This CDR3 comprises 13 residues. CDR1 is SEHNR, CDR2 FQNEAQ, per germline (reference sequence).

This clone was counted once. This chain connects TRBV4-1 to TRBJ2-7, with unresolved D. Trimming removed 3 bases from V and 2 bases from J, with 14 bases in between. Germline V lookup: CDR1 MGHRA, CDR2 YSYEKL. The CDR3 is made up of 15 amino acids. CDR3 sequence: CASSQSPATTYEQYF. The CDR3 nucleotides read TGCGCCAGCAGCCAGTCCCCAGCGACCACCTACGAGCAGTACTTC.

Details on this clone: Other DNA sequences in this specimen translate into the identical CDR3. This chain connects TRBV18 to TRBJ2-3, with D hard to call. V dropped 0 bases and J dropped 1 base, with 5 bases sitting between them. Germline CDR1 and CDR2: KGHSH and LQKENI. The CDR3 is made up of 14 amino acids. The CDR3 sequence: CASSPPVGTDTQYF. The CDR3 DNA sequence: TGTGCCAGCTCACCACCGGTTGGCACAGATACGCAGTATTTT.

The CDR3 sequence is CASSLEPAGGPIDTQYF. CDR3 nucleotides: TGCGCCAGCAGCTTGGAGCCAGCGGGAGGGCCTATAGATACGCAGTATTTT. The chain uses TRBV5-1 and TRBJ2-3; 10 bases line up with TRBD2. V dropped 0 bases and J dropped 5; count of bases not matched to a gene: 9. This CDR3 contains 17 residues. Germline V gene lookup returns CDR1 SGHRS and CDR2 YFSETQ. Filled out from reference TRBV5-1 and TRBJ2-3, the complete variable domain reads KAGVTQTPRYLIKTRGQQVTLSCSPISGHRSVSWYQQTPGQGLQFLFEYFSETQRNKGNFPGRFSGRQFSNSRSEMNVSTLELGDSALYLCASSLEPAGGPIDTQYFGPGTRLTVL.

V is TRBV28 and J is TRBJ2-1, with D perhaps TRBD1 or TRBD2 (6 bases each). Deletions cut 2 bases from V and 2 bases from J, with 19 bases between. This CDR3 is built from 18 residues. CDR1 is MDHEN and CDR2 is SYDVKM in the germline V gene. As DNA, the CDR3 is TGTGCCAGCAGTTTACCCCTCCAACGGGGGCTACCCTACAATGAGCAGTTCTTC. Encoded protein: CASSLPLQRGLPYNEQFF.

The V call is TRBV2, the J call TRBJ1-1; no reliable D call. The CDR3 covers 15 residues. The germline V gene has CDR1 SNHLY and CDR2 FYNNEI. With 6 bases removed from V and 7 bases from J, the gap between germline ends came to 21 bases. The CDR3 reads CASRDSTTGNDEAFF. The CDR3 region has the DNA TGTGCCAGCAGGGATTCGACAACGGGCAACGATGAAGCTTTCTTT.

The CDR3 loop reads CASTVGRHNTEAFF. In DNA form, the CDR3 reads TGTGCCAGCACCGTAGGCAGACATAACACTGAAGCTTTCTTT. V gene TRBV27 combines with J gene TRBJ1-1; D not certain. Germline lookup yields CDR1 MNHEY and CDR2 SMNVEV (reference sequence). The ends were cut back, 7 bases at V and 2 bases at J, with 14 bases in the middle. This CDR3 has 14 residues.

Details on this clone: This sample also contains other DNA sequences that code for the same CDR3. The chain employs TRBV4-3 and TRBJ2-7, with 9 nucleotides matching TRBD2. CDR3 size: 15 residues. The V segment lost 1 base and the J segment 1 base; nucleotides outside the gene matches: 2. The germline V gene has CDR1 LGHNA and CDR2 YSLEER. CDR3 nucleotides: TGCGCCAGCAGCCAAGCTCTAGCGGGGTCCTACGAGCAGTACTTC. Its translation: CASSQALAGSYEQYF.

V and J are TRBV5-1 and TRBJ1-6; no clear D. V was trimmed by 0 bases and J by 3 bases, leaving 4 bases between them. This CDR3 region has 14 residues. Germline assignment: CDR1 SGHRS and CDR2 YFSETQ. This CDR3 is CASSLDSYNSPLHF. CDR3 nucleotide sequence: TGCGCCAGCAGCTTGGACAGCTATAATTCACCCCTCCACTTT. Supplemented by reference TRBV5-1 and TRBJ1-6, the full variable domain reads KAGVTQTPRYLIKTRGQQVTLSCSPISGHRSVSWYQQTPGQGLQFLFEYFSETQRNKGNFPGRFSGRQFSNSRSEMNVSTLELGDSALYLCASSLDSYNSPLHFGNGTRLTVT.

V gene TRBV4-3 combines with J gene TRBJ2-5; 7 bases align to TRBD2. This CDR3 is 16 amino acids long. From germline, CDR1 is LGHNA and CDR2 YSLEER. J lost 5 bases, V lost 0 bases, and 9 bases had no gene match. As DNA, the CDR3 is TGCGCCAGCAGCCAAGATCTGGCTAGCGGTGAGGAGACCCAGTACTTC. This translates into CASSQDLASGEETQYF.

A remark on this clone: In the same sample, other DNA sequences code for this CDR3. V is TRBV7-6 and J is TRBJ2-5; possible D gene TRBD2, 7 bases. Germline V gene data show CDR1 as SGHVS and CDR2 as FNYEAQ. The CDR3 length is 14 residues. V was pared by 2 bases and J by 3 bases, with 10 bases between. CDR3 in DNA: TGTGCCAGCAGCTTAACAGGGAGGGAAGAGACCCAGTACTTC. This translates into CASSLTGREETQYF.

This chain links TRBV6-6 with TRBJ2-3; no definite D call. The CDR3 extends over 15 amino acids. Germline-derived CDR1 and CDR2 are MNHNY and SVGAGI (reference sequence). Deletions cut 5 bases from V and 3 bases from J, with 15 bases between. This CDR3 reads CASSLYHDGTDTQYF. DNA for the CDR3: TGTGCCAGCAGTCTCTACCATGATGGGACAGATACGCAGTATTTT.

This sequence joins TRBV19 and TRBJ2-1; D possibly corresponds to TRBD2 (5 bases). Germline V lookup: CDR1 LNHDA, CDR2 SQIVND (reference sequence). The V end lost 6 bases, the J end lost 8 bases, and 20 bases lay between the germline ends. This CDR3 comprises 15 residues. This CDR3 is CASSPRDLKGYEQFF. CDR3 in DNA: TGTGCCAGTAGCCCACGGGATCTCAAAGGGTATGAGCAGTTCTTC.

In regard to this clone: Distinct nucleotide sequences in the sample also encode this CDR3. This chain joins TRBV7-9 and TRBJ2-7, with no clear D. CDR3 length equals 13 residues. The germline gives CDR1 SEHNR, CDR2 FQNEAQ (reference sequence). The V gene lost 2 bases and the J gene lost 2 bases, with 7 bases spanning the gap. The CDR3 bases are TGTGCCAGCAGCTTACCCACAGCCTACGAGCAGTACTTC. Encoded protein: CASSLPTAYEQYF.

About this clone itself: This sample also contains other DNA sequences that code for the same CDR3. This chain joins TRBV27 and TRBJ1-1, with no clear D. The CDR3 is 14 residues long. Germline CDR1 reads MNHEY; CDR2 reads SMNVEV (reference sequence). Trimming pared 2 bases from V and 2 bases from J, leaving 9 bases between. CDR3 DNA: TGTGCCAGCAGTTTAAGCGGACGAAACACTGAAGCTTTCTTT. Encoded protein: CASSLSGRNTEAFF.

In the case of this clone: This specimen includes other DNA sequences encoding the same CDR3. J is TRBJ2-7 and V is TRBV10-2, with 9 bases that match TRBD2. The CDR3 loop spans 13 amino acids. The V gene's germline CDR1 is WSHSY and CDR2 SAAADI. V shed 5 bases, J shed 4 bases, and the junction held 3 bases outside the gene matches. As DNA, the CDR3 is TGCGCCAGCAGTCAAGCGGGAGGTTACGAGCAGTACTTC. This sequence encodes CASSQAGGYEQYF.

The gene calls are TRBV5-4 and TRBJ1-6; D gene uncertain. Germline CDR1 reads SGHNT; CDR2 reads YYREEE (reference sequence). Trimming left V 0 bases short and J 5 bases short, with 6 bases between. This CDR3 comprises 14 residues. This CDR3 reads CASSLGLDNSPLHF. Here the CDR3 DNA reads TGTGCCAGCAGCTTGGGCTTGGATAATTCACCCCTCCACTTT.

On this clone itself: This specimen includes other DNA sequences encoding the same CDR3. The rearrangement links TRBV27 to TRBJ2-7, with D possibly matching TRBD1 (5 bases). The CDR3 extends over 13 amino acids. V was cut by 5 bases and J by 0 bases, with 8 bases left in between. Looked up from germline, CDR1 is MNHEY and CDR2 is SMNVEV (reference sequence). The CDR3 bases are TGTGCCAGCAGTCTCCAGGGCTCCTACGAGCAGTACTTC. This sequence encodes CASSLQGSYEQYF.

In the case of this clone: The sample contains more than one DNA sequence encoding this CDR3. The rearrangement links TRBV11-2 to TRBJ2-7; D gene unclear. This CDR3 spans 14 amino acids. Germline assignment: CDR1 SGHAT and CDR2 FQNNGV. V was shortened by 1 base and J by 1 base, with 8 bases between the two germline ends. The CDR3 loop is CASSLGPGSYEQYF. For the CDR3, the DNA is TGTGCCAGCAGCTTAGGGCCCGGTTCCTACGAGCAGTACTTC.

This clone appeared a single time. The chain couples TRBV13 to TRBJ1-1; D uncertain. The CDR3 extends over 15 amino acids. The germline V gene has CDR1 PRHDT and CDR2 FYEKMQ (reference sequence). V dropped 1 base and J dropped 1 base, with 10 bases sitting between them. CDR3 in amino acids: CASSLVPDQNTEAFF. CDR3 coding DNA: TGTGCCAGCAGCTTAGTTCCCGACCAGAACACTGAAGCTTTCTTT.

This clone was detected a few times. Other DNA sequences in the same sample also yield this CDR3. This chain uses TRBV5-4 with TRBJ2-7; 10 bases match TRBD1. This CDR3 is built from 14 residues. V was pared by 0 bases and J by 3 bases, with 0 bases of the junction left unmatched. Germline V gene data show CDR1 as SGHNT and CDR2 as YYREEE (reference sequence). CDR3 bases: TGTGCCAGCAGCTTGGGGGACAGGGGCTACGAGCAGTACTTC. Translation gives CASSLGDRGYEQYF.